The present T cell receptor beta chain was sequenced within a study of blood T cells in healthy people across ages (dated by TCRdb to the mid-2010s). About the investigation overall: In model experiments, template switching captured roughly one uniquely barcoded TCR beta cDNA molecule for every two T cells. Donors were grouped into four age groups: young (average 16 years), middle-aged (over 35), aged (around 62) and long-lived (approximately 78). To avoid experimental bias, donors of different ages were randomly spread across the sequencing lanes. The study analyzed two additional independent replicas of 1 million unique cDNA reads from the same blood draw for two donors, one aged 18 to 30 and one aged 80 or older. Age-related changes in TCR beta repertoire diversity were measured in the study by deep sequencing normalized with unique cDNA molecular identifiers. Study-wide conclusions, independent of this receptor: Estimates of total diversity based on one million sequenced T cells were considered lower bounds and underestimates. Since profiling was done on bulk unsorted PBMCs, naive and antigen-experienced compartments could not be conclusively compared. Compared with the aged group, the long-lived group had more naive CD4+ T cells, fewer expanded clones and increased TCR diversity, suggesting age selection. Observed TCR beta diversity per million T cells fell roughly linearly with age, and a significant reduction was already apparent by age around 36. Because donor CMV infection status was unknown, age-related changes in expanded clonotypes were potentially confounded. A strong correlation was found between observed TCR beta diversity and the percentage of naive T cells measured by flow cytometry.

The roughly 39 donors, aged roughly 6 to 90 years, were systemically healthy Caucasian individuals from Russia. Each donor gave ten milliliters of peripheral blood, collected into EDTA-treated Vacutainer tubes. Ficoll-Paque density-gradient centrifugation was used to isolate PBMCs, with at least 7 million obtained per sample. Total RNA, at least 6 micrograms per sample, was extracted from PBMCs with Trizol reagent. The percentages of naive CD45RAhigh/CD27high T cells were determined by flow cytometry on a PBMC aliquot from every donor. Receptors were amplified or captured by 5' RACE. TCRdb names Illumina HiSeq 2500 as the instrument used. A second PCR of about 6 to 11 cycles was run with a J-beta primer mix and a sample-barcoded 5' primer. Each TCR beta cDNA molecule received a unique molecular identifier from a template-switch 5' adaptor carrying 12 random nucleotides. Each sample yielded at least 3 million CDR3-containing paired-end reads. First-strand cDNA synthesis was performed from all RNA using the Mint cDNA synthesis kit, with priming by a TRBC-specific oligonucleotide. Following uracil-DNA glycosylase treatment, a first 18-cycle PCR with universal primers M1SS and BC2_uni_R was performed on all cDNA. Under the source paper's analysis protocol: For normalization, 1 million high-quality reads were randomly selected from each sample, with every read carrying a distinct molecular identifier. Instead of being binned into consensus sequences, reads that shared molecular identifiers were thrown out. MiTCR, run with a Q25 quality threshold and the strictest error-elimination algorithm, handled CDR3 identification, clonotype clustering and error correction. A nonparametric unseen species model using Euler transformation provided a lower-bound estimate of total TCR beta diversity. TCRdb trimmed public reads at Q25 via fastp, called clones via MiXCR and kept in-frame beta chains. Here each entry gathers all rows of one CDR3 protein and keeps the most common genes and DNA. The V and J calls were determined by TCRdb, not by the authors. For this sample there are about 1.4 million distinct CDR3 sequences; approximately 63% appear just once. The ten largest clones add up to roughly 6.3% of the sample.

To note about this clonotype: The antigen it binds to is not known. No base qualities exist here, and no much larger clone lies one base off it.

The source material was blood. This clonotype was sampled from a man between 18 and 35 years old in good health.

The CDR3: CASSPTRWETQYF. The DNA sequence is as follows: TGCGCCAGCAGCCCCACTAGGTGGGAGACCCAGTACTTC. The V gene is TRBV4-3 and the J gene is TRBJ2-5; TRBD2 is a possible D gene, resting on 5 matching bases. CDR1 and CDR2 are drawn from the germline V gene: LGHNA, YSLEER. CDR3 length: 13 amino acids, cysteine to phenylalanine. The CDR3 DNA has 39 bases and is translated from base 1. V loses 4 bases of germline sequence and J loses 5 bases, and the interval between the two ends is 11 bases.